These 14 T cell receptor beta chains came from one sample sequenced in a study of T cells in Graves' hyperthyroidism and ophthalmopathy. Amplified regions were TCR beta CDR3 sequences from RNA transcripts. The HTBI primer set served for first-round RT-PCR of the TCR CDR3. TCRdb called the multiplex PCR reads again in MiXCR, with one record for every CDR3 protein. The profile shows under 500,000 distinct CDR3 sequences, roughly an eighth of them singletons. The sequenced sample consisted of blood. These receptors were taken from a man in his fifties or sixties with Graves' ophthalmopathy.

This clonotype was detected ten times or more. CDR3 loop: CAWRRGMATEAFF. The CDR3 DNA reads TGTGCCTGGCGCAGGGGTATGGCCACTGAAGCTTTCTTT. The genes are TRBV30 and TRBJ1-1; TRBD1 is a possible D gene (6 bases). This CDR3 contains 13 residues. Germline V gene sequence: CDR1 GTSNPN, CDR2 SVGIG (reference sequence). V was cut by 5 bases and J by 4 bases, with 14 bases left in between.

This clonotype showed up many times. The rearrangement joins TRBV7-8 to TRBJ1-1; D is unclear. This CDR3 contains 14 residues. Germline CDR1 SGHVS, CDR2 FQNEAQ. V was cut by 1 base and J by 0 bases, with 6 bases left in between. CDR3 region: CASSLDSVNTEAFF. The CDR3, as DNA: TGTGCCAGCAGCTTAGATTCAGTGAACACTGAAGCTTTCTTT.

This clonotype showed up many times. The J gene is TRBJ2-7, the V gene TRBV18, with unresolved D. Germline values: CDR1 KGHSH, CDR2 LQKENI. This CDR3 is 13 amino acids long. The V gene lost 6 bases and the J gene lost 1 base, with 10 bases spanning the gap. The CDR3 DNA sequence: TGTGCCAGCTCGCTAACGGAGTCCTACGAGCAGTACTTC. Translation gives CASSLTESYEQYF.

The V and J genes are TRBV27 and TRBJ2-7, with 9 bases matching TRBD2. The CDR3 spans 16 residues. V was pared by 3 bases and J by 7 bases, with 13 bases of the junction left unmatched. Germline loops: CDR1 MNHEY, CDR2 SMNVEV (reference sequence). The CDR3 DNA reads as TGTGCCAGCAGTTTTGGCGTAGCGGGAGCCCCGGCTGAGCAGTACTTC. As protein: CASSFGVAGAPAEQYF.

This clonotype was counted at least ten times. The V gene is TRBV6-5, the J gene TRBJ2-7; no clear D gene. V was pared by 3 bases and J by 7 bases, with 7 bases between. CDR3 length equals 11 residues. Per germline, CDR1 MNHEY and CDR2 SVGAGI. CDR3 nucleotide sequence: TGTGCCAGCAGTTATCTGCTTGAGCAGTACTTC. This encodes CASSYLLEQYF.

This clonotype was seen many times. The rearrangement uses TRBV27 and TRBJ1-1; D gene uncertain. Germline CDR1 reads MNHEY; CDR2 reads SMNVEV (reference sequence). This CDR3 has 14 amino acids. The V gene lost 5 bases and the J gene lost 0 bases, with 10 bases spanning the gap. The CDR3 sequence: CASSTRGLNTEAFF. CDR3 in DNA: TGTGCCAGCAGTACTCGCGGGTTGAACACTGAAGCTTTCTTT.

In its sample, this clonotype was seen many times. The chain combines TRBV19 with TRBJ1-1; D is uncertain. Trimming left V 3 bases short and J 1 base short, with 9 bases between. There are 14 residues in the CDR3. Germline V gives CDR1 LNHDA, CDR2 SQIVND (reference sequence). The CDR3 coding sequence is TGTGCCAGTAGTATCGTGCCGGGGAACACTGAAGCTTTCTTT. Amino acids: CASSIVPGNTEAFF. The variable domain in full, with the rest retrieved from reference TRBV19 and TRBJ1-1, is DGGITQSPKYLFRKEGQNVTLSCEQNLNHDAMYWYRQDPGQGLRLIYYSQIVNDFQKGDIAEGYSVSREKKESFPLTVTSAQKNPTAFYLCASSIVPGNTEAFFGQGTRLTVV.

In this sample, this clonotype turned up a few times. Mismatch with germline at one junction end may stem from a read error. The chain recombines TRBV3-1 with TRBJ2-1, with TRBD1 identical over 12 bases. The CDR3 covers 15 residues. Germline CDR1 reads LGHDT; CDR2 reads YNNKEL (reference sequence). The CDR3 sequence: CASSPRDRGRFEQSF. CDR3 bases: TGTGCCAGCAGCCCCCGGGACAGGGGGCGCTTTGAGCAGTCCTTC.

This clonotype showed up many times. The chain has TRBV27 and TRBJ2-1; D not certain. This CDR3 comprises 15 residues. Trimming cost V 4 bases and J 0 bases, with 10 bases left between them. Germline V gene lookup returns CDR1 MNHEY and CDR2 SMNVEV (reference sequence). CDR3 residues: CASSSQWTSYNEQFF. The CDR3 DNA reads as TGTGCCAGCAGTTCACAGTGGACCTCCTACAATGAGCAGTTCTTC.

This clonotype has ten or more counts. The genes are TRBV6-2 or TRBV6-3 and TRBJ2-3; possibly TRBD1 for D (7 bases). The V gene lost 8 bases and the J gene lost 0 bases, with 36 bases spanning the gap. In germline, CDR1 is MNHEY, CDR2 SVGEGT. This CDR3 spans 22 amino acids. The CDR3 coding sequence is TGTGCCAGCCGACACAACGCGAGGGGGCTGGGCGGGAAGATCTCTAGCACAGATACGCAGTATTTT. It is translated as CASRHNARGLGGKISSTDTQYF.

This clonotype showed up many times. This chain connects TRBV28 to TRBJ2-3; weak D call: TRBD2 (6 bases). Trimming stripped 2 bases from V and 4 bases from J, with 13 bases between. The germline V gene has CDR1 MDHEN and CDR2 SYDVKM. CDR3 length: 15 amino acids. The CDR3 sequence: CASSLRGRWADTQYF. The CDR3 DNA reads TGTGCCAGCAGTTTACGTGGGAGGTGGGCAGATACGCAGTATTTT. Together with reference TRBV28 and TRBJ2-3, the CDR3 gives the full variable domain: DVKVTQSSRYLVKRTGEKVFLECVQDMDHENMFWYRQDPGLGLRLIYFSYDVKMKEKGDIPEGYSVSREKKERFSLILESASTNQTSMYLCASSLRGRWADTQYFGPGTRLTVL.

This clonotype was detected many times. This chain joins TRBV5-6 and TRBJ2-7, with TRBD1 identical over 12 bases. CDR1 is SGHDT, CDR2 YYEEEE, per germline. The trim removed 0 bases at V and 5 bases at J, leaving 6 bases unmatched. The CDR3 has 16 amino acids. CDR3 bases: TGTGCCAGCAGCTTGGGGGCCGGGACAGGGGGCGACGAGCAGTACTTC. Its protein product is CASSLGAGTGGDEQYF.

This clonotype was observed a few times. The J gene is TRBJ2-5, the V gene TRBV5-1, with TRBD2 identical over 8 bases. CDR3 size: 17 residues. The junction had 13 bases not matched to a gene; V was cut back by 4 bases and J by 2 bases. Looked up from germline, CDR1 is SGHRS and CDR2 is YFSETQ. The CDR3 protein is CASSTIGAGEDQETQYF. DNA of the CDR3: TGCGCCAGCAGCACTATTGGAGCGGGAGAGGATCAAGAGACCCAGTACTTC. Based on the CDR3 plus reference TRBV5-1 and TRBJ2-5, the full variable domain is KAGVTQTPRYLIKTRGQQVTLSCSPISGHRSVSWYQQTPGQGLQFLFEYFSETQRNKGNFPGRFSGRQFSNSRSEMNVSTLELGDSALYLCASSTIGAGEDQETQYFGPGTRLLVL.

This clonotype occurred many times. The CDR3 DNA reads TGTGCCATCCTTGAGACAGGGGGACAAGACTATGGCTACACCTTC. Protein sequence: CAILETGGQDYGYTF. The chain employs TRBV10-3 and TRBJ1-2; 9 nucleotides match TRBD1. J lost 3 bases, V lost 8 bases, and 10 bases had no gene match. The CDR3 is made up of 15 amino acids. Germline-derived CDR1 and CDR2 are ENHRY and SYGVKD.